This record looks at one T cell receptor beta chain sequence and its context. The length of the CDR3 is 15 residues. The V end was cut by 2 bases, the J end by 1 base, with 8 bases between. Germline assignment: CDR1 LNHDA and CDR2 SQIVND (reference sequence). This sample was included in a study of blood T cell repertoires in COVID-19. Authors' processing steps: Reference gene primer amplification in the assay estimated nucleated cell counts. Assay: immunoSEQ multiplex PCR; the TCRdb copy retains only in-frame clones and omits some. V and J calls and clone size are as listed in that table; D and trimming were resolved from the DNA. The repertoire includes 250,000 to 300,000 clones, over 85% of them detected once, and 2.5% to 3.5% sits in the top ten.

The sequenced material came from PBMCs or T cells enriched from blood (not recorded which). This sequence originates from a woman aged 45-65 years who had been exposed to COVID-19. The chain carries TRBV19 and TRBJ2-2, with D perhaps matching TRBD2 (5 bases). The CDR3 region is CASSISGMNTGELFF. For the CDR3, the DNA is TGTGCCAGTAGTATAAGCGGAATGAACACCGGGGAGCTGTTTTTT.